Listed here are 25 T cell receptor beta chains from one sample, sequenced in a study of blood T cell repertoires in COVID-19. Produced via immunoSEQ multiplex PCR; TCRdb's table is partial and in-frame only. This sample yields 250,000 to 400,000 clones, of which roughly 90% are seen a single time; less than 3.5% belongs to the top ten. Input material: peripheral blood. The receptors here all came from a woman aged 30 to 39 with COVID-19, enrolled during active disease.

The rearrangement joins TRBV7-9 to TRBJ1-2; D is undetermined. V lost 3 bases, J lost 7 bases, and 12 bases lay in between. Germline CDR1 SEHNR, CDR2 FQNEAQ (reference sequence). This CDR3 spans 13 amino acids. In DNA form, the CDR3 reads TGTGCCAGCAGCTTTCCCGGACTCGGTGGCTACACCTTC. It specifies CASSFPGLGGYTF.

The chain has TRBV19 and TRBJ1-2; D ambiguous. V was cut by 4 bases and J by 4 bases, with 10 bases left in between. The CDR3 is 13 residues long. Per the germline V gene, CDR1 is LNHDA and CDR2 is SQIVND (reference sequence). This CDR3 reads CASSRPGGYGYTF. CDR3 DNA sequence: TGTGCCAGTAGTAGACCGGGAGGCTATGGCTACACCTTC.

The rearrangement joins TRBV6-5 to TRBJ2-3, with a tentative D call TRBD1 (5 bases). Between the trimmed V and J ends, which lost 6 bases and 2 bases, there was a span of 15 bases. CDR1 and CDR2 from the germline V gene are MNHEY and SVGAGI. The CDR3 is 15 amino acids. The CDR3, as DNA: TGTGCCAGCAGCTCGGGCAGGGCCCCCACAGATACGCAGTATTTT. Its protein product is CASSSGRAPTDTQYF.

The CDR3 region is CASTGTGGQGRYNEQFF. The CDR3 nucleotides are TGCGCCAGCACCGGGACAGGGGGCCAGGGGCGCTACAATGAGCAGTTCTTC. This chain uses TRBV5-1 with TRBJ2-1, with 12 positions matching TRBD1. The germline V gene encodes CDR1 SGHRS and CDR2 YFSETQ. J lost 3 bases, V lost 6 bases, and 10 bases had no gene match. The CDR3 contains 17 residues.

The gene calls are TRBV29-1 and TRBJ1-1; D remains ambiguous. Trimming left V 7 bases short and J 6 bases short, with 12 bases between. The CDR3 loop spans 11 amino acids. Germline CDR1 is SQVTM and CDR2 is ANQGSEA. CDR3 loop: CSASQISEAFF. The CDR3 bases are TGCAGCGCTTCACAAATCTCTGAAGCTTTCTTT. The variable domain in full, with the rest retrieved from reference TRBV29-1 and TRBJ1-1, is SAVISQKPSRDICQRGTSLTIQCQVDSQVTMMFWYRQQPGQSLTLIATANQGSEATYESGFVIDKFPISRPNLTFSTLTVSNMSPEDSSIYLCSASQISEAFFGQGTRLTVV.

The rearrangement links TRBV18 to TRBJ2-2; 11 bases map to TRBD1. The ends lost 6 bases at V and 5 bases at J; junction bases unmatched: 29. Germline CDR1 is KGHSH and CDR2 is LQKENI. The CDR3 length is 23 residues. DNA for the CDR3: TGTGCCAGCTCCGACATCCGATTGTTCGGACAGGGGGCTCCGGAGCCGGGAACCGGGGAGCTGTTTTTT. Protein: CASSDIRLFGQGAPEPGTGELFF.

The chain joins TRBV5-1 to TRBJ1-2; TRBD1 is a possible D gene (6 bases). Trimming took 0 bases from V and 6 from J, leaving 15 bases between them. Germline V CDR1 and CDR2: SGHRS, YFSETQ. The CDR3 is 15 amino acids. CDR3 nucleotide sequence: TGCGCCAGCAGCTTGGCCGTAGGGGGACGGGATGGCTACACCTTC. Amino acids: CASSLAVGGRDGYTF.

This rearrangement joins TRBV28 to TRBJ2-3; a weak D match, TRBD1 (5 bases). V gave up 3 bases and J gave up 4 bases, with 17 bases separating them. The CDR3 is 16 amino acids. The germline V gene encodes CDR1 MDHEN and CDR2 SYDVKM. CDR3 DNA sequence: TGTGCCAGCAGTTTTAGGTTGAGGCAGGGCTCAGATACGCAGTATTTT. As protein: CASSFRLRQGSDTQYF.

V and J are TRBV30 and TRBJ2-3; a possible D gene is TRBD1 (6 bases). Germline values: CDR1 GTSNPN, CDR2 SVGIG (reference sequence). The CDR3 consists of 13 residues. Trimming took 2 bases from V and 5 from J, leaving 11 bases between them. In DNA form, the CDR3 reads TGTGCCTGGAGTCCAGGGGCCGTAGATACGCAGTATTTT. Amino acid sequence: CAWSPGAVDTQYF.

The chain links TRBV25-1 to TRBJ1-4; D is unresolved. Germline CDR1 reads MGHDK; CDR2 reads SYGVNS. CDR3 length equals 15 residues. V was clipped by 3 bases and J by 7 bases, with 15 bases between them. The CDR3 loop reads CASSDWASGTEKLFF. The CDR3 DNA sequence: TGTGCCAGCAGTGATTGGGCCAGTGGAACTGAAAAACTGTTTTTT.

This chain links TRBV14 with TRBJ2-3; TRBD1 matches 11 bases. Germline V gene lookup returns CDR1 SGHDN and CDR2 FVKESK. Trimming took 1 base from V and 2 from J; bases not matched to a gene: 5. This CDR3 is 17 amino acids long. The CDR3 DNA reads TGTGCCAGCAGCCAAGTCGGACAGGGGGCCTTCACAGATACGCAGTATTTT. It specifies CASSQVGQGAFTDTQYF.

The chain uses TRBV7-6 and TRBJ2-3; the D is unclear. V lost 5 bases to trimming and J lost 4 bases, with 13 bases between them. CDR1 and CDR2 (germline): SGHVS, FNYEAQ. The CDR3 consists of 14 residues. The CDR3 is CASSPRVGADTQYF. Written as DNA, the CDR3 is TGTGCCAGCAGCCCCAGAGTGGGCGCAGATACGCAGTATTTT.

The chain combines TRBV29-1 with TRBJ2-7; tentatively, D is TRBD1 (6 bases). The V and J ends lost 4 bases and 4 bases respectively, with 14 bases between them. The length of the CDR3 is 13 residues. Germline CDR1 reads SQVTM; CDR2 reads ANQGSEA. This CDR3 reads CSVAGQLEYEQYF. The CDR3 region has the DNA TGCAGCGTTGCCGGACAGCTAGAGTACGAGCAGTACTTC.

The CDR3 nucleotides are TGCGCCAGCAGCCCTGGCGGCAGCTCTGGGGCCAACGTCCTGACTTTC. Translating gives CASSPGGSSGANVLTF. The chain uses TRBV5-1 and TRBJ2-6; D is unclear. The V end lost 4 bases, the J end lost 0 bases, and 11 bases lay between the germline ends. The CDR3 loop spans 16 amino acids. The germline V gene encodes CDR1 SGHRS and CDR2 YFSETQ.

This chain links TRBV27 with TRBJ2-7, with 10 bases that match TRBD2. CDR1 MNHEY and CDR2 SMNVEV come from the germline V gene (reference sequence). J lost 1 base, V lost 6 bases, and 6 bases had no gene match. The CDR3 extends over 15 amino acids. The CDR3 region is CASRMGLARSYEQYF. In DNA form, the CDR3 reads TGTGCCAGCAGAATGGGACTAGCGCGTTCCTACGAGCAGTACTTC.

The chain has TRBV12-3 or TRBV12-4 and TRBJ2-5; D not resolved. This CDR3 region has 12 residues. The V end was cut by 2 bases, the J end by 5 bases, with 6 bases between. The chain's CDR3 is CASSLIRETQYF. DNA for the CDR3: TGTGCCAGCAGTTTAATCCGGGAGACCCAGTACTTC.

This chain uses TRBV7-2 with TRBJ2-1, with 10 bases matching TRBD1. The CDR3 loop spans 14 amino acids. Trimming at V came to 1 base and at J to 8 bases, leaving 2 bases not matched to a gene. Looked up from germline, CDR1 is SGHTA and CDR2 is FQGNSA. The CDR3 DNA follows: TGTGCCAGCAGCTTAGAGACAGGGGGCTATGAGCAGTTCTTC. Translated: CASSLETGGYEQFF.

This clone has just one count. V usage is TRBV4-1 and J usage is TRBJ1-1; TRBD1 might be the D (5 bases). The length of the CDR3 is 14 residues. Germline CDR1 MGHRA, CDR2 YSYEKL. Trimming left V 2 bases short and J 7 bases short, with 14 bases between. The CDR3 sequence is CASSQPSRVREAFF. CDR3 nucleotides: TGCGCCAGCAGCCAACCCAGCAGGGTACGTGAAGCTTTCTTT.

The chain carries TRBV19 and TRBJ2-2; 12 bases map to TRBD2. The CDR3 has 17 residues. The trim removed 3 bases at V and 1 base at J, leaving 3 bases unmatched. The V gene's germline CDR1 is LNHDA and CDR2 SQIVND (reference sequence). The CDR3 sequence is CASSMTSGSGNTGELFF. In DNA, the CDR3 is TGTGCCAGTAGTATGACTAGCGGGAGTGGGAACACCGGGGAGCTGTTTTTT.

The J gene is TRBJ2-1, the V gene TRBV5-4; D not resolved. Germline CDR1 is SGHNT and CDR2 is YYREEE (reference sequence). The V and J ends lost 4 bases and 0 bases respectively, with 8 bases between them. The CDR3 is 14 amino acids. The CDR3 coding sequence is TGTGCCAGCAGCCCTGGTAGCTCCTACAATGAGCAGTTCTTC. Protein sequence: CASSPGSSYNEQFF.

This sequence joins TRBV10-3 and TRBJ1-1; D gene ambiguous. V was clipped by 6 bases and J by 4 bases, with 15 bases between them. The germline V gene has CDR1 ENHRY and CDR2 SYGVKD. This CDR3 spans 14 amino acids. CDR3 region: CAISHGEVGTEAFF. DNA of the CDR3: TGTGCCATCAGCCACGGAGAGGTGGGCACTGAAGCTTTCTTT.

This chain joins TRBV4-2 and TRBJ2-1, with TRBD2 as a possible D gene (6 bases). Germline V gene data show CDR1 as LGHNA and CDR2 as YNFKEQ. V dropped 5 bases and J dropped 8 bases, with 13 bases sitting between them. The CDR3 has 13 residues. CDR3 sequence reads: CASSRGGVDEQFF. The DNA for the CDR3 is TGTGCCAGCAGCAGGGGAGGTGTCGATGAGCAGTTCTTC.

The CDR3 nucleotides are TGTGCCAGCAGCTCGGGACTAGCGGGAGGTATAACCGGGGAGCTGTTTTTT. Amino acids: CASSSGLAGGITGELFF. This rearrangement joins TRBV5-4 to TRBJ2-2; 15 bases are shared with TRBD2. The CDR3 contains 17 residues. The germline V gene has CDR1 SGHNT and CDR2 YYREEE (reference sequence). V was clipped by 3 bases and J by 5 bases; unmatched bases: 5. Full variable domain (rest looked up from reference TRBV5-4 and TRBJ2-2): ETGVTQSPTHLIKTRGQQVTLRCSSQSGHNTVSWYQQALGQGPQFIFQYYREEENGRGNFPPRFSGLQFPNYSSELNVNALELDDSALYLCASSSGLAGGITGELFFGEGSRLTVL.

This rearrangement joins TRBV15 to TRBJ2-7; 9 nucleotides agree with TRBD2. The V segment lost 1 base and the J segment 1 base; nucleotides outside the gene matches: 8. Germline CDR1 reads LNHNV; CDR2 reads YYDKDF (reference sequence). The CDR3 runs to 17 residues. CDR3 in DNA: TGTGCCACCAGCAGAGGGGGTAGCGGGAGCGCATCCTACGAGCAGTACTTC. The encoded protein is CATSRGGSGSASYEQYF.

The CDR3 nucleotides are TGTGCCAGCAGCACCGGACTAGCGGGCGGGTACCAAGAGACCCAGTACTTC. Protein sequence: CASSTGLAGGYQETQYF. V usage is TRBV9 and J usage is TRBJ2-5; 11 bases agree with TRBD2. The CDR3 is 17 residues long. The trim removed 4 bases at V and 0 bases at J, leaving 8 bases unmatched. Germline CDR1 is SGDLS and CDR2 is YYNGEE.